The 2 T cell receptor beta chains below all came from one sample that was sequenced in a study of blood T cells in healthy people across ages. Next came a second PCR, run for roughly 6 to 11 cycles, which used a sample-barcoded 5' primer along with a J-beta primer mix. TCRdb called the 5' RACE reads again in MiXCR, with one record for every CDR3 protein. The sample contains 600,000 to 850,000 distinct CDR3 sequences, approximately 43% of which appear only once. Input material: blood. The receptors originated from a woman aged 60-75 years in good health.

V usage is TRBV20-1 and J usage is TRBJ2-3; either TRBD1 or TRBD2 may supply D (6 bases each). Germline-derived CDR1 and CDR2 are DFQATT and SNEGSKA (reference sequence). The V and J ends lost 3 bases and 3 bases respectively, with 19 bases between them. This CDR3 is built from 16 residues. CDR3 loop: CSASAPRRGRTDTQYF. The CDR3, as DNA: TGCAGTGCTAGCGCCCCCCGACGGGGGCGGACAGATACGCAGTATTTT.

In its sample, this clonotype was seen many times. J is TRBJ2-5 and V is TRBV10-3; 11 positions agree with TRBD2. With V trimmed by 3 bases and J by 5 bases, 5 bases remained unmatched. The V gene's germline CDR1 is ENHRY and CDR2 SYGVKD. The CDR3 is 15 amino acids. In DNA form, the CDR3 reads TGTGCCATCAGTGACCCTAGCGGGAGGTCTGAGACCCAGTACTTC. Translation gives CAISDPSGRSETQYF.